Below, 9 T cell receptor beta chains from the same sample are listed, as sequenced in a study of cytotoxic CD8 clonotypes in ibrutinib-treated CLL. Sequenced by immunoSEQ multiplex PCR; TCRdb stores in-frame clones only, minus some. The sample includes 200,000 to 250,000 clones, roughly 77% of them seen just once. This specimen consisted of PBMCs, obtained after 12 months of ibrutinib treatment. The receptors derive from a human donor with chronic lymphocytic leukemia.

This chain links TRBV2 with TRBJ1-1; D is possibly TRBD1 (6 bases). The CDR3 is 14 amino acids. Per the germline V gene, CDR1 is SNHLY and CDR2 is FYNNEI. The germline V and J ends were trimmed by 5 bases and 1 base, with 11 bases remaining between them. CDR3 nucleotide sequence: TGTGCCAGCAGTTTAGGACAGCGGAACACTGAAGCTTTCTTT. Its protein is CASSLGQRNTEAFF.

J is TRBJ2-2 and V is TRBV5-8; 10 nucleotides match TRBD2. The CDR3 is 18 amino acids. The V gene end was trimmed by 0 bases and the J gene end by 8 bases; junction bases not matched to a gene: 13. The V gene's germline CDR1 is SGHTS and CDR2 YDEGEE. The CDR3 DNA reads as TGTGCCAGCAGCTTGGAAAGCGGGGGACTAGCGAGAAGAGGGGAGCTGTTTTTT. Translating it yields CASSLESGGLARRGELFF.

This chain joins TRBV19 and TRBJ1-1, with a weak D call TRBD1 (5 bases). The V and J ends lost 8 bases and 0 bases respectively, with 16 bases between them. The CDR3 extends over 15 amino acids. Germline CDR1 LNHDA, CDR2 SQIVND (reference sequence). CDR3 amino acids: CASLDTGRMNTEAFF. The CDR3, as DNA: TGTGCCAGTTTGGACACCGGACGAATGAACACTGAAGCTTTCTTT.

This clone has only a few counts. The gene calls are TRBV6-6 and TRBJ2-7; TRBD1 is a possible D gene (7 bases). The ends were cut back, 2 bases at V and 3 bases at J, with 8 bases in the middle. The CDR3 length is 13 residues. Germline V lookup: CDR1 MNHNY, CDR2 SVGAGI (reference sequence). CDR3 amino acids: CASSYQGGYEQYF. DNA of the CDR3: TGTGCCAGCAGTTACCAGGGGGGCTACGAGCAGTACTTC.

The V gene is TRBV25-1, the J gene TRBJ1-2; D possibly corresponds to TRBD1 (6 bases). Germline CDR1 is MGHDK and CDR2 is SYGVNS. The V gene lost 1 base and the J gene lost 12 bases, with 18 bases spanning the gap. The CDR3 totals 14 residues. The CDR3 reads CASSESLGGVVDTF. The CDR3 DNA follows: TGTGCCAGCAGTGAATCGTTGGGGGGCGTGGTGGACACCTTC.

This clone has just a few counts. A read error is likely, as this CDR3 ends without the conserved phenylalanine or tryptophan. No DNA is shown, since the ends of the CDR3 on it are uncertain; the CDR3 is the one TCRdb lists. The chain couples TRBV21-1 to TRBJ2-7; the table's D call TRBD1 went unverified against the DNA. TRBV21-1 is described as a pseudogene. The length of the CDR3 is 14 amino acids, counting both ends. This CDR3 reads CASSKGSRQNPLPR.

The V call is TRBV7-2, the J call TRBJ2-1; D is uncertain. The CDR3 length is 14 residues. The germline V gene encodes CDR1 SGHTA and CDR2 FQGNSA. Trimming left V 3 bases short and J 6 bases short, with 12 bases between. CDR3 nucleotides: TGTGCCAGCAGCTTCCGGACGCAAGGCAATGAGCAGTTCTTC. Translated: CASSFRTQGNEQFF.

The chain employs TRBV6-6 and TRBJ2-1; 11 bases align to TRBD1. CDR1 is MNHNY, CDR2 SVGAGI, per germline (reference sequence). There are 15 residues in the CDR3. Trimming removed 7 bases from V and 6 bases from J; junction bases left unmatched: 8. The CDR3 DNA reads as TGTGCCAGCACGGACAGGGGGCGCTTAAGCAATGAGCAGTTCTTC. Its translation is CASTDRGRLSNEQFF.

The table lists this clone with a few counts. The chain has TRBV7-7 and TRBJ1-1; D is uncertain. V was clipped by 7 bases and J by 4 bases, with 16 bases between them. Germline CDR1 SSHAT, CDR2 FNYEAQ (reference sequence). The CDR3 extends over 14 amino acids. The CDR3 loop reads CASTQSGPGTEAFF. The CDR3 region has the DNA TGTGCCAGCACTCAATCGGGCCCCGGCACTGAAGCTTTCTTT.